This TCR beta chain was recovered during a study of T-cell memory formation after mild COVID-19. Study overall: In these data, TCR clusters were largely donor specific.

Remarks on this clonotype: As yet, its antigen is unknown.

CDR3 length: 14 amino acids. Trimming cost V 8 bases and J 0 bases, with 11 bases left between them. Germline V gives CDR1 SEHNR, CDR2 FQNEAQ (reference sequence). UMIs and sample barcodes were carried by the TCR alpha and TCR beta cDNA libraries that 5'RACE produced using constant-segment primers. TCRdb independently ran MiXCR on the 5' RACE reads; one entry per CDR3 protein. This sample has 470,000 or so distinct CDR3 sequences; 25% occur once, and the top ten carry around an eighth. General study results and limits: While clones contracting from day 15 to 85 were balanced between CD4 and CD8, later expanders leaned CD4+. CD4+ contracting clones were found mainly in CM and EM, and CD8+ ones in EMRA.

The chain couples TRBV7-9 to TRBJ2-1, with D perhaps matching TRBD2 (6 bases). Sequenced material: PBMCs or a T cell subset sorted from them (not recorded which). This TCR was recovered from an adult woman who had mild COVID-19 (a few samples of this study predate the infection). Cell type and time point are not known. The CDR3 region has the DNA TGTGCCAGCTGGGGGGATTACTCCTACAATGAGCAGTTCTTC. This sequence encodes CASWGDYSYNEQFF.